The present entry profiles one T cell receptor (delta chain) with its context. The table lists this clone with many counts. The target of this receptor is not known. The protein given by TCRdb reflects a much larger clone and differs at residue 13 from this DNA's translation, likely from a read error; the protein shown is the DNA's translation. For bulk TCR repertoire analysis, Vgamma9/Vdelta2+ and Vdelta2-negative gammadelta T cell populations were isolated by flow sorting from peripheral blood mononuclear cells. The data are from a study of γδ T cells in repeated Plasmodium falciparum infection (dated by TCRdb to the early 2020s). About the investigation overall: Malian children exposed to intense seasonal malaria transmission were enrolled in the natural-infection arm and compared with Australian children matched for age and gender. Five malaria-naive U.S. adults underwent four controlled human malaria infections by bites from P. falciparum NF54-infected Anopheles stephensi mosquitoes over approximately 590 days. Controlled-infection subjects were sampled at baseline, immediately before selected infections, and 21 days after each infection. Malian gammadelta TCR repertoires were analysed cross-sectionally during no-transmission periods and were analysed longitudinally across acute febrile malaria episodes. In the study, the shaping of the human gammadelta T cell repertoire by repeated Plasmodium falciparum infection was examined using natural infection in Mali and controlled human malaria infection. General conclusions and limits of the study: Generalizability was limited because the Malian cohort came from a small rural village made up predominantly of one ethnic group. Because the controlled-infection cohort was small, analysis of inter-individual variability in gammadelta T cell responses was limited. Compared with Australian children, Malian children appeared to have Vdelta2-negative gammadelta TCR repertoires that were more clonally expanded, less diverse and less shared. Repeated controlled infections appeared to drive waves of new clonotype selection in Vdelta2-negative, largely Vdelta1+, gammadelta TCR repertoires. Vgamma9/Vdelta2+ TCR repertoires kept a highly stable polyclonal repertoire across time and infection, and many TCRgamma sequences overlapped between individuals.

Library preparation employed multiplex PCR. The instrument was an Illumina MiSeq. Every sorted gammadelta T cell sample had both its TCR gamma (TRG) and TCR delta (TRD) chains sequenced. In the paper's pipeline: The repertoire analyses drew on clonotype tree plots, the accumulated frequency of the top 20 clonotypes, and diversity index (DI) and D75 metrics. Clonotypes were called again by TCRdb from the public reads via CATT, and duplicate nucleotide sequences were then merged into one entry. The V and J calls were determined by TCRdb, not by the authors. This sample holds tens of thousands of delta-chain clones; around 1.8% were observed only once. The top ten hold roughly 15% of the sample. As encoded in the germline V gene, CDR1 is TSWWSYY while CDR2 is QGS. For this chain, trimming is 3 bases at the V end and 1 base at the J end, and the number of junction bases without a gene match is 17. The cysteine opens and the phenylalanine closes a CDR3 of 19 amino acids. Left in the record is the CDR3 DNA by itself, 57 bases read in frame from the first base.

The sequence joins TRDV1 to TRDJ1, with 7 bases in between that match TRDD2. The source is a pool of human donors (malaria-infected and uninfected, not separated). Sequenced input: gamma-delta T cells from blood. The sequenced DNA is TGTGCTCTTGGGGACCCCGTGCCTTCCTGCGGTGGGTGCACCGATAAACTCATCTTT. The encoded protein is CALGDPVPSCGGCTDKLIF.